This TCR beta chain was sequenced for a study of a mutant IDH1 vaccine in newly diagnosed glioma. Study overall: Among treated patients, approximately 60% were male and 37.5% female, and mean age was approximately 43 years.

Sequencing used immunoSEQ multiplex PCR; TCRdb keeps in-frame clones, though not all of them. The sample has 73,000 or so clones; 84% are singletons. Time point of the sample: week 35, safety follow-up. One vaccine dose held 300 ug of mutant IDH1 20-mer peptide and came with topical imiquimod. For this clone: Its antigen remains unknown.

V lost 2 bases to trimming and J lost 3 bases, with 20 bases between them. The CDR3 loop spans 17 amino acids. Germline CDR1 SGHNT, CDR2 YYREEE (reference sequence). This TCR derives from a man between 18 and 35 years old with glioma. The sequenced sample was PBMCs, obtained from a glioma patient whose treatment included an IDH1 peptide vaccine. This chain connects TRBV5-4 to TRBJ1-1; maybe TRBD1 (5 bases). The CDR3 region is CASSLIRGIGSDTEAFF. CDR3 bases: TGTGCCAGCAGCTTAATTCGGGGGATCGGGTCAGACACTGAAGCTTTCTTT.